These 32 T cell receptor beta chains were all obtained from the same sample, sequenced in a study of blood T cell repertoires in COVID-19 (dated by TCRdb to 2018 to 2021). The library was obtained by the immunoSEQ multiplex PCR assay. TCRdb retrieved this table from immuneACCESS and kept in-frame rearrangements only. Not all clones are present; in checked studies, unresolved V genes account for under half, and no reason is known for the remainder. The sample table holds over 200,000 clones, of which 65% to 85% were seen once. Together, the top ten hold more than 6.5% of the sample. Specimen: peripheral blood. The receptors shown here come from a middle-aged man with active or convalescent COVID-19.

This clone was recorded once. As DNA, the CDR3 is TGTGCCAGCAGCGGGGACAAATCCTACAATGAGCAGTTCTTC. Translating it yields CASSGDKSYNEQFF. The gene calls are TRBV9 and TRBJ2-1, with a tentative D call TRBD1 (6 bases). CDR3 length: 14 amino acids. The V gene lost 3 bases and the J gene lost 1 base, with 8 bases spanning the gap. From germline, CDR1 is SGDLS and CDR2 YYNGEE.

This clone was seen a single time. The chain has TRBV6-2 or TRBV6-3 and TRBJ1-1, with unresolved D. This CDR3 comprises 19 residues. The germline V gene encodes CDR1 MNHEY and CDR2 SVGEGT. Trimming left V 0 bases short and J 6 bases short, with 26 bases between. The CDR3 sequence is CASSYSPRFLRAAIPEAFF. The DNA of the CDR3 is TGTGCCAGCAGTTACTCGCCGCGATTCCTGCGGGCGGCAATCCCTGAAGCTTTCTTT.

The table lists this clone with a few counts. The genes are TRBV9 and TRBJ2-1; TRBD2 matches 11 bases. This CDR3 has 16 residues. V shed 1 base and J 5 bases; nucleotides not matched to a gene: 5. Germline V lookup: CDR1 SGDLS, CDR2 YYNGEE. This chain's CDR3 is CASSVQGTSGNNEQFF. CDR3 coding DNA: TGTGCCAGCAGCGTACAGGGGACTAGCGGCAACAATGAGCAGTTCTTC.

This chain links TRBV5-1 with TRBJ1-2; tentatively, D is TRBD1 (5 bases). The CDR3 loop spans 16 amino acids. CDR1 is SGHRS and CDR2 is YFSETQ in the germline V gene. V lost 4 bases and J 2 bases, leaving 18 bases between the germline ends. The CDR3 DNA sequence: TGCGCCAGCAGCCCGGGAGGGACTCTCCTAAACTATGGCTACACCTTC. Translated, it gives CASSPGGTLLNYGYTF.

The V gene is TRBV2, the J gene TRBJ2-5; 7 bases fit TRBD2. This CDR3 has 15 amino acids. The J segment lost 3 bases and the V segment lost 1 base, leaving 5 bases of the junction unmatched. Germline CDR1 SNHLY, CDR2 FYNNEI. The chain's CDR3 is CASSEELARKETQYF. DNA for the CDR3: TGTGCCAGCAGTGAAGAACTAGCGAGGAAAGAGACCCAGTACTTC.

The chain's CDR3 is CASRRDREIYNEQFF. CDR3 nucleotides: TGTGCCAGCAGAAGGGACAGGGAGATCTATAATGAGCAGTTCTTC. The rearrangement links TRBV6-6 to TRBJ2-1, with 9 bases identical to TRBD1. The trim removed 6 bases at V and 7 bases at J, leaving 10 bases unmatched. The CDR3 loop spans 15 amino acids. The germline V gene encodes CDR1 MNHNY and CDR2 SVGAGI (reference sequence).

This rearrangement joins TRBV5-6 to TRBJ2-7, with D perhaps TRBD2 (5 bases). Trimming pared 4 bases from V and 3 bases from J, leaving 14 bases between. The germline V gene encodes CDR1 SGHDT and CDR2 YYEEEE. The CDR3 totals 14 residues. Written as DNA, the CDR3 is TGTGCCAGCAGCGGCGGGCAGGACCGCTACGAGCAGTACTTC. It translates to CASSGGQDRYEQYF.

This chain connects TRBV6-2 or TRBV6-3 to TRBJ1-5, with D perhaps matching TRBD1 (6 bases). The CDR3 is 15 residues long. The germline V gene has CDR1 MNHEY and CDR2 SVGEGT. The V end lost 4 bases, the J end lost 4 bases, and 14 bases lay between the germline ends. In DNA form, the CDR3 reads TGTGCCAGCAGTTCACAGGGTGGGGGTAATCAGCCCCAGCATTTT. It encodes CASSSQGGGNQPQHF.

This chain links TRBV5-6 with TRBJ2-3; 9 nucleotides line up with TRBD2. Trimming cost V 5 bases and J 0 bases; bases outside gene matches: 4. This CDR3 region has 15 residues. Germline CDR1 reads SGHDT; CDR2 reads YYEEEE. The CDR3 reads CASRASGTSTDTQYF. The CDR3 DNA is TGTGCCAGCAGGGCTAGCGGGACTAGCACAGATACGCAGTATTTT.

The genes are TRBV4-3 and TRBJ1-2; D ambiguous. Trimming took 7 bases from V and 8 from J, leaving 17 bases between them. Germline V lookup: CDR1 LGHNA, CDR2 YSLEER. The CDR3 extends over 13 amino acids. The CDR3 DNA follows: TGCGCCAGCAACTTGGAGGCGGGAGGCGGCTACACCTTC. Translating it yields CASNLEAGGGYTF.

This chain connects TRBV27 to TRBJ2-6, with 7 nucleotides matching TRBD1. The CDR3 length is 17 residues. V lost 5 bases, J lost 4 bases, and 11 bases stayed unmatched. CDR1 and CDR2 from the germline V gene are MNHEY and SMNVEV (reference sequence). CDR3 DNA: TGTGCCAGCAGTACCCCGGGACAGCTTACCGGGGCCAACGTCCTGACTTTC. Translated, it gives CASSTPGQLTGANVLTF.

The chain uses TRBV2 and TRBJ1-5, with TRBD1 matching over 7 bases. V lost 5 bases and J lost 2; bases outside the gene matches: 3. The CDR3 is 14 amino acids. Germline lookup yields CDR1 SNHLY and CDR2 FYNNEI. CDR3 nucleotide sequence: TGTGCCAGCAGTCGAGACAGGGGCAATCAGCCCCAGCATTTT. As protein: CASSRDRGNQPQHF.

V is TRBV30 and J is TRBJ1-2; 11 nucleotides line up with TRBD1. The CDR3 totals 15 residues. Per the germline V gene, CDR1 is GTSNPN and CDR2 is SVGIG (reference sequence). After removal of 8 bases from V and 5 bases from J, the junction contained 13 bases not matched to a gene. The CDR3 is CAGKARDRGGYGYTF. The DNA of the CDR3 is TGTGCCGGGAAGGCTAGGGACAGGGGGGGTTATGGCTACACCTTC.

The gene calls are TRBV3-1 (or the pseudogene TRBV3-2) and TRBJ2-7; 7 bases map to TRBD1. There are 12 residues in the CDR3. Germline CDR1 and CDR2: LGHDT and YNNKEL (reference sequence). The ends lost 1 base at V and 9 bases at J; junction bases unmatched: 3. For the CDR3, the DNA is TGTGCCAGCAGCCAAGCGCAGGGGGTGCAGTACTTC. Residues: CASSQAQGVQYF.

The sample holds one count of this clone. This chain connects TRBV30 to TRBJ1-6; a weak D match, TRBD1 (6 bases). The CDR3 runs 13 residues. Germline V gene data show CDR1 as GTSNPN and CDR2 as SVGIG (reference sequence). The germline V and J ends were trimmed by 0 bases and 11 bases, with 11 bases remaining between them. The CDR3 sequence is CAWSVQGTAPLHF. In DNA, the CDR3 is TGTGCCTGGAGTGTACAGGGAACAGCACCCCTCCACTTT.

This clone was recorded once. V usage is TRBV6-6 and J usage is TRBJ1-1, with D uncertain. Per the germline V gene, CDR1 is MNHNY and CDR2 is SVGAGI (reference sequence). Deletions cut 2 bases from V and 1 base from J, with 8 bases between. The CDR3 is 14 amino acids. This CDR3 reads CASSYAEANTEAFF. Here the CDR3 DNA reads TGTGCCAGCAGTTACGCGGAAGCGAACACTGAAGCTTTCTTT.

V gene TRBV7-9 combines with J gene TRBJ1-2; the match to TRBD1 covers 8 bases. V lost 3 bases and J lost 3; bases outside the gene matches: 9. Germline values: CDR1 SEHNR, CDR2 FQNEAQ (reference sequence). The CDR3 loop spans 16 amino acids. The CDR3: CASSLGTGLNHYGYTF. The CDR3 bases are TGTGCCAGCAGCTTGGGGACAGGCCTAAACCACTATGGCTACACCTTC. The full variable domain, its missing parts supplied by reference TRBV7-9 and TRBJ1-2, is DTGVSQNPRHKITKRGQNVTFRCDPISEHNRLYWYRQTLGQGPEFLTYFQNEAQLEKSRLLSDRFSAERPKGSFSTLEIQRTEQGDSAMYLCASSLGTGLNHYGYTFGSGTRLTVV.

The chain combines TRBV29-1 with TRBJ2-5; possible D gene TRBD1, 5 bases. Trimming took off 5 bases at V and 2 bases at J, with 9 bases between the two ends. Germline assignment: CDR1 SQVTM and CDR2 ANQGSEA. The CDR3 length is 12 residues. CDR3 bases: TGCAGCGTTCCCAGGGCGCAAGAGACCCAGTACTTC. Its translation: CSVPRAQETQYF.

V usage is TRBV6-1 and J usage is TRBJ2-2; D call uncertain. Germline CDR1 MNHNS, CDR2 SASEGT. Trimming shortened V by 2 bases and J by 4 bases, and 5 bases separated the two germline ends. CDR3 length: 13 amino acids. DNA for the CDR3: TGTGCCAGCAGTGAAACAGTCACCGGGGAGCTGTTTTTT. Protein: CASSETVTGELFF.

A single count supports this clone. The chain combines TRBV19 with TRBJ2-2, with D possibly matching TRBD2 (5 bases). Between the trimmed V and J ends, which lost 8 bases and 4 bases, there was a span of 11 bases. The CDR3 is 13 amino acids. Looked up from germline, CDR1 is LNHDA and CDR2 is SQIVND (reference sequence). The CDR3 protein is CASSEGSTGELFF. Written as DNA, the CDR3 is TGTGCCAGTTCCGAGGGTTCCACCGGGGAGCTGTTTTTT.

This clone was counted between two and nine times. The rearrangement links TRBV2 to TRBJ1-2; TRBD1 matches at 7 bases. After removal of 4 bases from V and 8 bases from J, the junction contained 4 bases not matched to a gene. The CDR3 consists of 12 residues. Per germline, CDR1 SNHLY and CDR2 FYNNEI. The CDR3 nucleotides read TGTGCCAGCAGTGGACAGGGAGGCGGCTACACCTTC. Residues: CASSGQGGGYTF.

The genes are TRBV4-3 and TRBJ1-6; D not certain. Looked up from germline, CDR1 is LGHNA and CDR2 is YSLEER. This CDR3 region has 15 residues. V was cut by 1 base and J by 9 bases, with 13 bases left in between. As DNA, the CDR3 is TGCGCCAGCAGCCAAGTGGGCACGTCGAGTTCACCCCTCCACTTT. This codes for CASSQVGTSSSPLHF.

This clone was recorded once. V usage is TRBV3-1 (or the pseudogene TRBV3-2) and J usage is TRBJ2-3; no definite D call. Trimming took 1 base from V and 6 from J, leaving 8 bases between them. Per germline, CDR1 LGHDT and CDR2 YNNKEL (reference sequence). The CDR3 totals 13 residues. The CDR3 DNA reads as TGTGCCAGCAGCCAAGCGAGGTCGGATACGCAGTATTTT. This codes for CASSQARSDTQYF.

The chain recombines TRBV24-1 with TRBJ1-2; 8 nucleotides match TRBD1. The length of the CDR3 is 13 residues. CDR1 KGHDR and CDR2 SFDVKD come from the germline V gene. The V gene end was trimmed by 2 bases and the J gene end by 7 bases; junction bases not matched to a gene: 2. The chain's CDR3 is CATSDSDRGGYTF. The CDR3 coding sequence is TGTGCCACCAGTGATTCCGACAGGGGTGGCTACACCTTC.

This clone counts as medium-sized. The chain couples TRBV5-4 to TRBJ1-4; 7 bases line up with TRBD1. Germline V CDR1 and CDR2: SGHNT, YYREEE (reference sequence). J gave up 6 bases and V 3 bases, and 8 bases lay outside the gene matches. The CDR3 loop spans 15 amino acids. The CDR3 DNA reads TGTGCCAGCAGCTGGAACAGGGGAATAGATGAAAAACTGTTTTTT. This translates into CASSWNRGIDEKLFF. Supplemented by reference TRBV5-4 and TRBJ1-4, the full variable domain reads ETGVTQSPTHLIKTRGQQVTLRCSSQSGHNTVSWYQQALGQGPQFIFQYYREEENGRGNFPPRFSGLQFPNYSSELNVNALELDDSALYLCASSWNRGIDEKLFFGSGTQLSVL.

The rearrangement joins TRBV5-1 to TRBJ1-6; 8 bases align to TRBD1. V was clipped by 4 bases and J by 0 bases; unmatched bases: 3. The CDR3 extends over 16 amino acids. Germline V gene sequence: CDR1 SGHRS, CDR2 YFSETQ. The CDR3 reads CASSRDRSSYNSPLHF. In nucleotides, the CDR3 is TGCGCCAGCAGCCGGGACAGGAGCTCCTATAATTCACCCCTCCACTTT. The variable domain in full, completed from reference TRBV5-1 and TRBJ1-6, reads KAGVTQTPRYLIKTRGQQVTLSCSPISGHRSVSWYQQTPGQGLQFLFEYFSETQRNKGNFPGRFSGRQFSNSRSEMNVSTLELGDSALYLCASSRDRSSYNSPLHFGNGTRLTVT.

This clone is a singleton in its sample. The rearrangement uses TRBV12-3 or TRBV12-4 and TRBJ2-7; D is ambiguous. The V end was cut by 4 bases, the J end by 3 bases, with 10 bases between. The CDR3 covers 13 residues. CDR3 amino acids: CASSWAQIYEQYF. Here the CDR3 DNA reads TGTGCCAGCAGTTGGGCGCAAATCTACGAGCAGTACTTC.

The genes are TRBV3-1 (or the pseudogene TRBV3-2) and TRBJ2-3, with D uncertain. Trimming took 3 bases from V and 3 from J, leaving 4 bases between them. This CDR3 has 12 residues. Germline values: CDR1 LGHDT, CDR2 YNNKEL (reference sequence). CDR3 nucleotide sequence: TGTGCCAGCAGCCAGACAACAGATACGCAGTATTTT. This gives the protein CASSQTTDTQYF.

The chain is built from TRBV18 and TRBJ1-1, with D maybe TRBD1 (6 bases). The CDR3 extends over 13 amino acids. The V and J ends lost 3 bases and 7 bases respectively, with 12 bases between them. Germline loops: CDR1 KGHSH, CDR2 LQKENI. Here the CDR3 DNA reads TGTGCCAGCTCACCGGAGACAGGTTATGAAGCTTTCTTT. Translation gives CASSPETGYEAFF.

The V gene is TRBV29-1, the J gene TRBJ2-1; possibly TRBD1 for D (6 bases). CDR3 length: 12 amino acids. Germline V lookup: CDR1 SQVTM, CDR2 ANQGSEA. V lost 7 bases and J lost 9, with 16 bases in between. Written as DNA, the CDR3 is TGCAGCGCCCATGGGGGCGTTGGTGAGCAGTTCTTC. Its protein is CSAHGGVGEQFF.

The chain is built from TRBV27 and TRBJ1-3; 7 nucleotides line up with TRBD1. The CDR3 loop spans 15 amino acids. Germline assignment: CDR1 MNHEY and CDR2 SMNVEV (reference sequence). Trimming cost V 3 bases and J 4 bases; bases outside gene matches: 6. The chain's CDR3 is CASSLAGGLGNTIYF. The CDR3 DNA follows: TGTGCCAGCAGTTTGGCAGGGGGTCTCGGAAACACCATATATTTT.

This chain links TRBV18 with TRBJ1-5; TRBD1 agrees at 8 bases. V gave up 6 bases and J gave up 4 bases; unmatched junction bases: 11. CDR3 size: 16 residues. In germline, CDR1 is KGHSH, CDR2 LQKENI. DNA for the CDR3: TGTGCCAGCTCCCTTACACAGGGGGAGGAAAATCAGCCCCAGCATTTT. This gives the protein CASSLTQGEENQPQHF. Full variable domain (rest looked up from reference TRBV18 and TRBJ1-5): NAGVMQNPRHLVRRRGQEARLRCSPMKGHSHVYWYRQLPEEGLKFMVYLQKENIIDESGMPKERFSAEFPKEGPSILRIQQVVRGDSAAYFCASSLTQGEENQPQHFGDGTRLSIL.